Listed below are T cell receptor beta chains from one sample, sequenced in a study of T cell responses to AZD1222 COVID-19 vaccine. Assay: immunoSEQ multiplex PCR; the TCRdb copy retains only in-frame clones and omits some. The sample contains roughly 70,000 clones, about 90% of which appear only once. The specimen was peripheral blood, collected on day 0 of AZD1222 vaccination. These receptors all come from an adult in good health. CDR3s include the opening cysteine and the closing phenylalanine or tryptophan. The D gene is left open where the match is weak. Clone sizes are given selectively: once, few, many, or a class where the clone is expanded.

TRBJ2-2,.,TRBV18,TRBD1,TGTGCCAGCTCACCAGCGGGACAGGGCAGAACCGGGGAGCTGTTTTTT,CASSPAGQGRTGELFF
TRBJ1-4,.,TRBV7-9,.,TGTGCCAGCAGCCCCCGCCCAGCCCCAGTAAATGAAAAACTGTTTTTT,CASSPRPAPVNEKLFF
TRBJ1-3,.,TRBV6-1,.,TGTGCCAGCAGTGAGGTCTCAGGGGCTGGAAACACCATATATTTT,CASSEVSGAGNTIYF
TRBJ1-5,few,TRBV2,.,TGTGCCAGCCGGGACGGGGGTCTCGGTGGGGTCAATCAGCCCCAGCATTTT,CASRDGGLGGVNQPQHF
TRBJ2-1,.,TRBV3-1/TRBV3-2,.,TGTGCCAGCAGCCAGTTGGCGGGCAATGAGCAGTTCTTC,CASSQLAGNEQFF
TRBJ2-7,.,TRBV7-9,TRBD1,TGTGCCAGCAGCTTACAGGGGGCGCACGGCTACGAGCAGTACTTC,CASSLQGAHGYEQYF
TRBJ2-7,few,TRBV6-6,.,TGTGCCAGCAGTCCCGAGAGGGTTGAGAGGAGCTACGAGCAGTACTTC,CASSPERVERSYEQYF
TRBJ2-7,.,TRBV14,.,TGTGCCAGCAGCCAATCCTCCGGGACCCTCTACGAGCAGTACTTC,CASSQSSGTLYEQYF
TRBJ1-6,.,TRBV27,TRBD1,TGTGCCAGCAGTCCACCGGGGACAGGGGGCGGTTCACCCCTCCACTTT,CASSPPGTGGGSPLHF
TRBJ2-3,.,TRBV6-1,.,TGTGCCAGCAGTGAATCAGGTGTGGTCGTCGGGAGTTGGGGCGATACGCAGTATTTT,CASSESGVVVGSWGDTQYF
TRBJ2-7,.,TRBV4-2,.,TGTGCCAGCAGCCAAGCTGCCACGACCTACGAGCAGTACTTC,CASSQAATTYEQYF
TRBJ2-3,.,TRBV7-9,.,TGTGCCAGCTCATTCCTGCAGGGTGGGAACACAGATACGCAGTATTTT,CASSFLQGGNTDTQYF
TRBJ2-7,.,TRBV11-3,TRBD2,TGTGCCAGCAGCTTAGAAAAGGGACTAGCGGGGAGCTACGAGCAGTACTTC,CASSLEKGLAGSYEQYF